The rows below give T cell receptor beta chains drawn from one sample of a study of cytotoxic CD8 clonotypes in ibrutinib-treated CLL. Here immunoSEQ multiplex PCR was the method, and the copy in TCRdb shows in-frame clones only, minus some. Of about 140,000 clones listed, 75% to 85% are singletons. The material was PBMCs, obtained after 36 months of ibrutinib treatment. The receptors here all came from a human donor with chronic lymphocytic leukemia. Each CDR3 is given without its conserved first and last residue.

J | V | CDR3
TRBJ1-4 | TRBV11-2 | ASRAHRGLATNEKLF
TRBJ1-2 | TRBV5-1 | ASRFTTGEGYGYT
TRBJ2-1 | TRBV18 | ASSPDPAGVLINEQF
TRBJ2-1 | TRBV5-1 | ASTETGTYNEQF
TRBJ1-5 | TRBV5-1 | ASSLDWGVNQPQH
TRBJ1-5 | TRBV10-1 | ASPEKGGISYSNQPQH
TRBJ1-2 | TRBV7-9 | ASSHTLLTGGRGYGYT
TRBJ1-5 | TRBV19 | ASSLDRGRGQPQH
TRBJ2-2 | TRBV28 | ASRRQGPNTGELF
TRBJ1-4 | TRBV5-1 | ASRTSGQYEKLF
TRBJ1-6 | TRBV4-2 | ASSQRASANSPLH
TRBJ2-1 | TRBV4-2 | ASSQEDSGGREQF
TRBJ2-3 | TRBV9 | ASSLQAPTDTQY
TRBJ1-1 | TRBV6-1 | ASIERGGAPEAF
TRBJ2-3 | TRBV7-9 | ASSAQREVVNTQY
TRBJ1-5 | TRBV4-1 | ASSQEPPWTTQH
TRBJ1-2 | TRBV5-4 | ASSSDRGGYGYT
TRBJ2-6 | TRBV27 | ASSPGVSGANVLT
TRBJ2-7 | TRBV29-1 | SVVGRYSVEQY
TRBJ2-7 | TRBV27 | ASSFLSRVYEQY
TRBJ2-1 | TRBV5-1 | ASSWRLAGEAEQF
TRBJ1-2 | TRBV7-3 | ASSPGTRGTNYGYT
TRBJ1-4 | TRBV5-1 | ASSLGFSTNEKLF
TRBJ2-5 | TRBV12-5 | ASGLADRVGETQY
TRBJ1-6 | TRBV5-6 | ASSLRQPNSPLH
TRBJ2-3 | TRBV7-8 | ASSLPAGGRTDTQY
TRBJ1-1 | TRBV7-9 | ASSLWEAGTEAF
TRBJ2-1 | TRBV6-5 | ASSYPGGAGNEQF
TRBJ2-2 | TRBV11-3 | ASSFLPAGGNTGELF
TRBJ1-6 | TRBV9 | ASSVGVNSPLH
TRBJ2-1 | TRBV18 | ASSPPTGGGNEQF
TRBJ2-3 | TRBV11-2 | ASSRLAGERTRVQY
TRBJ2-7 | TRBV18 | ASSPPTQGVNEQY
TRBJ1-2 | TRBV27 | ASSLSGGELGGYT
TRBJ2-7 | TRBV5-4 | ASSRYSGSNEQY
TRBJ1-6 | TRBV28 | ASHPPLH
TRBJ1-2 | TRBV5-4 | ASSLVDGLHGYT
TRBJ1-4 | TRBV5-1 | ASSRMRDRGDLNEKLF
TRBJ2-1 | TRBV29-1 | SATLGLAGGKQF
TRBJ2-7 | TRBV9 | ASSVGSQGAFYEQY
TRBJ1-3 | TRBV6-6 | ASSYSESRAGNTIY
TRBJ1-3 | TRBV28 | ASSFPRLANTIY
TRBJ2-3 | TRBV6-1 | ASQQIGVPTDTQY
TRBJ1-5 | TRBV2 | ASRFPNSHSNQPQH
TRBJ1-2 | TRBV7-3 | ASSPSDAAFYGYT